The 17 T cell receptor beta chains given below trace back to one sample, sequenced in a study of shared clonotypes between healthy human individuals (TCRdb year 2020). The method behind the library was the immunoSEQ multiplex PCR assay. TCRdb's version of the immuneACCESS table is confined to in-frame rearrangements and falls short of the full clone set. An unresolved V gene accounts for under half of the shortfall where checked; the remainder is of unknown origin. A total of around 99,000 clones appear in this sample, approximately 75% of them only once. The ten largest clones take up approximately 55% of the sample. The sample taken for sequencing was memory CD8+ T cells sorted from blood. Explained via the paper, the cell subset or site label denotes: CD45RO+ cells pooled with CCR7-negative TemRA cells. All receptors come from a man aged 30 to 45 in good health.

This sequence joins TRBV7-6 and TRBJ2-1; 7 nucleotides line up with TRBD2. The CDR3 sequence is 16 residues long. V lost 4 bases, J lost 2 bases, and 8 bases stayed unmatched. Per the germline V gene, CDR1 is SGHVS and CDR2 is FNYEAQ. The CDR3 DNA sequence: TGTGCCAGCAGCTCGGAAGCGGGAATCACCTACAATGAGCAGTTCTTC. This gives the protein CASSSEAGITYNEQFF.

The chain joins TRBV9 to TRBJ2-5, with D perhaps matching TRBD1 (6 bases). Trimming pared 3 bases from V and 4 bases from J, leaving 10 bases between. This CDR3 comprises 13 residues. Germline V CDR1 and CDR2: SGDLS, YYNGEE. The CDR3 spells CASSDRDGETQYF. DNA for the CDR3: TGTGCCAGCAGCGACAGGGATGGAGAGACCCAGTACTTC.

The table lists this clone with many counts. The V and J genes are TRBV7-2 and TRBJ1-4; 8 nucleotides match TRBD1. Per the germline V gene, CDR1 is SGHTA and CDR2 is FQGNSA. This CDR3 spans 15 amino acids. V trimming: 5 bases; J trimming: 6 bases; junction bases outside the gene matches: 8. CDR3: CASSPWTGRDEKLFF. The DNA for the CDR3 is TGTGCCAGCAGCCCCTGGACAGGGAGAGATGAAAAACTGTTTTTT.

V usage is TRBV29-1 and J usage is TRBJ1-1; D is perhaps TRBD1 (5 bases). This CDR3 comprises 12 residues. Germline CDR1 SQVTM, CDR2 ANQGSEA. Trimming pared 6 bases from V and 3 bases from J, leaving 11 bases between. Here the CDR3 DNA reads TGCAGCGTGAACCCGGGACACACTGAAGCTTTCTTT. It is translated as CSVNPGHTEAFF. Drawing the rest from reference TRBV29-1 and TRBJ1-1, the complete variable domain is SAVISQKPSRDICQRGTSLTIQCQVDSQVTMMFWYRQQPGQSLTLIATANQGSEATYESGFVIDKFPISRPNLTFSTLTVSNMSPEDSSIYLCSVNPGHTEAFFGQGTRLTVV.

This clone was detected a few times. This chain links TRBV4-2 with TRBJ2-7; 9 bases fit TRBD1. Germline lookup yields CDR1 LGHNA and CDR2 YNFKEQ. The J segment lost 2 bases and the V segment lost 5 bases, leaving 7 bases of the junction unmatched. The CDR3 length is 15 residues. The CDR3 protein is CASSSSDRGTYEQYF. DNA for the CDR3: TGTGCCAGCAGCTCCTCGGACAGGGGTACCTACGAGCAGTACTTC.

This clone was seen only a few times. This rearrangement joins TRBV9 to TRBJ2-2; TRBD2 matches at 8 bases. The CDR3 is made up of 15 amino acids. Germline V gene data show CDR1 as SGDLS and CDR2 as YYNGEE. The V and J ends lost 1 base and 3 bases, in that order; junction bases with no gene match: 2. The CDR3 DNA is TGTGCCAGCAGCGTAACTAGCGGATACACCGGGGAGCTGTTTTTT. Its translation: CASSVTSGYTGELFF.

CDR3: CASSIGQQLYGYTF. DNA for the CDR3: TGTGCCAGTAGTATCGGACAGCAATTATATGGCTACACCTTC. The rearrangement joins TRBV19 to TRBJ1-2; weak D call: TRBD1 (6 bases). The germline CDR1 and CDR2 sequences are LNHDA and SQIVND (reference sequence). The V end was cut by 3 bases, the J end by 5 bases, with 13 bases between. The CDR3 totals 14 residues.

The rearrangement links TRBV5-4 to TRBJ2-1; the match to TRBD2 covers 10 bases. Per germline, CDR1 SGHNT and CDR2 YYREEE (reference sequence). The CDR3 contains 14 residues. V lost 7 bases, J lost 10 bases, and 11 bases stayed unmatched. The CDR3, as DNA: TGTGCCAGCGAGCGGGAGGGCCCTCTGGAGGAGCAGTTCTTC. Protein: CASEREGPLEEQFF.

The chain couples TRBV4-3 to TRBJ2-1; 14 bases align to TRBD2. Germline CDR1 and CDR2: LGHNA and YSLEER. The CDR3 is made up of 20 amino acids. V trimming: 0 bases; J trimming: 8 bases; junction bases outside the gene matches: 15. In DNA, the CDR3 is TGCGCCAGCAGCCAAGATGTGGGACTAGCGGGAGTTTTGGGTATCTATGAGCAGTTCTTC. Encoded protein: CASSQDVGLAGVLGIYEQFF.

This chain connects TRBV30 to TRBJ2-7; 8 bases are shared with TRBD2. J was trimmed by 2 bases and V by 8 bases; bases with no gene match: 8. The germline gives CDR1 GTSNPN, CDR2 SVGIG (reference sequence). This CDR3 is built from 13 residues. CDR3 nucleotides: TGTGCCGGAGACGGGGGGGGCGCCTACGAGCAGTACTTC. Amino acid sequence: CAGDGGGAYEQYF. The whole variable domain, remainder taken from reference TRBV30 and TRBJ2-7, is SQTIHQWPATLVQPVGSPLSLECTVEGTSNPNLYWYRQAAGRGLQLLFYSVGIGQISSEVPQNLSASRPQDRQFILSSKKLLLSDSGFYLCAGDGGGAYEQYFGPGTRLTVT.

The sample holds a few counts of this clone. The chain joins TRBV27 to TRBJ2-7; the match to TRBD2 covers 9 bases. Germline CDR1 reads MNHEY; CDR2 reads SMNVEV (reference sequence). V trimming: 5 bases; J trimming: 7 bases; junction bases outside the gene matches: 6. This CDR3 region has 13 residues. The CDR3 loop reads CASSIAGAWEQYF. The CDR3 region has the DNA TGTGCCAGCAGTATAGCGGGAGCCTGGGAGCAGTACTTC.

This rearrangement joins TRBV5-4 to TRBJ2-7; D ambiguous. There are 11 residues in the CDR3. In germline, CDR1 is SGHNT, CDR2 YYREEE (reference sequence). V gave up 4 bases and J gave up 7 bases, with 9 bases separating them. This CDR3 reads CASSRGREQYF. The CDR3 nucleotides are TGTGCCAGCAGCAGAGGACGGGAGCAGTACTTC.

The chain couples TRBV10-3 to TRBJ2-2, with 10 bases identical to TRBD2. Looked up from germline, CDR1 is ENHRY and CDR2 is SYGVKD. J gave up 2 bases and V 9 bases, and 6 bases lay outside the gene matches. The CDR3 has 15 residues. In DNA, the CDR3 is TGTGCCATGTCAACTAGCGGGACCAACACCGGGGAGCTGTTTTTT. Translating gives CAMSTSGTNTGELFF.

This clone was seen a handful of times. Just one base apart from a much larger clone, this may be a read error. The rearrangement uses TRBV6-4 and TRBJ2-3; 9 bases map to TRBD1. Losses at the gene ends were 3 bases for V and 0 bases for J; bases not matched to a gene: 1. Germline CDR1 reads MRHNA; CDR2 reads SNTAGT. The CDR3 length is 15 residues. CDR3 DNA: TGTGCCAGCAGTGAGGGGACAGGGAGCACAGATACGCAGTATTTT. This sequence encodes CASSEGTGSTDTQYF.

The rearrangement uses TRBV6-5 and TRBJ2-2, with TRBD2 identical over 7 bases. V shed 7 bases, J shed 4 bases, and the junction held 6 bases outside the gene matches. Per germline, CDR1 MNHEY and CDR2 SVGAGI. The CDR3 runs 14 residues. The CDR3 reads CASMASGGTGELFF. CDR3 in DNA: TGTGCCAGCATGGCTAGCGGAGGCACCGGGGAGCTGTTTTTT.

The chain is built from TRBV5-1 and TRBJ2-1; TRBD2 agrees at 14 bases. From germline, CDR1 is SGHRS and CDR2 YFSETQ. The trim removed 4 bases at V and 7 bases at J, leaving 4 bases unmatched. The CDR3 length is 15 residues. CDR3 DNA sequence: TGCGCCAGCAGCATGGGACTAGCGGGAGAGAATGAGCAGTTCTTC. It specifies CASSMGLAGENEQFF.

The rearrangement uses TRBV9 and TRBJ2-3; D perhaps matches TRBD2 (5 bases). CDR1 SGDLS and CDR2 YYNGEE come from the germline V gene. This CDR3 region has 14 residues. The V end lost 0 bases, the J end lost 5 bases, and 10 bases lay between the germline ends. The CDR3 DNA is TGTGCCAGCAGCGTAGAAGGCGGGTTAGATACGCAGTATTTT. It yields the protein CASSVEGGLDTQYF.